The next 16 T cell receptor beta chains were all read from a single sample in a study of blood T cell repertoires in COVID-19. Generated by immunoSEQ multiplex PCR, the TCRdb table keeps only in-frame clones and is missing some. This table holds about 95,000 clones, about nine tenths found once. Sequenced input: peripheral blood. The origin of the receptors is a woman in her 70s with acute or convalescent COVID-19.

The chain links TRBV12-3 or TRBV12-4 to TRBJ1-3; no reliable D call. With 2 bases removed from V and 4 bases from J, the gap between germline ends came to 3 bases. This CDR3 region has 12 residues. The CDR3 nucleotides read TGTGCCAGCAGTTTACTAGGAAACACCATATATTTT. Amino acid sequence: CASSLLGNTIYF.

The rearrangement uses TRBV5-4 and TRBJ1-1; D possibly corresponds to TRBD1 (5 bases). V lost 4 bases and J lost 2, with 12 bases in between. The CDR3 has 14 amino acids. Germline lookup yields CDR1 SGHNT and CDR2 YYREEE (reference sequence). The CDR3 is CASSDGGANTEAFF. The CDR3 coding sequence is TGTGCCAGCAGCGACGGGGGAGCTAACACTGAAGCTTTCTTT.

This clone was detected only once. The DNA of the CDR3 is TGTGCCAGCAGTTACCGGACAGATAGCAATCAGCCCCAGCATTTT. Translating it yields CASSYRTDSNQPQHF. The rearrangement uses TRBV6-6 and TRBJ1-5; tentatively, D is TRBD1 (6 bases). This CDR3 spans 15 amino acids. Trimming left V 2 bases short and J 0 bases short, with 8 bases between. CDR1 is MNHNY, CDR2 SVGAGI, per germline (reference sequence).

The chain recombines TRBV30 with TRBJ2-7, with D maybe TRBD1 (6 bases). V gave up 3 bases and J gave up 6 bases, with 9 bases separating them. This CDR3 comprises 11 residues. Germline V gene data show CDR1 as GTSNPN and CDR2 as SVGIG (reference sequence). Here the CDR3 DNA reads TGTGCCTGGAGACAGGGAGCCGAGCAGTACTTC. This translates into CAWRQGAEQYF.

This clone appeared once. V usage is TRBV19 and J usage is TRBJ2-1, with D possibly matching TRBD2 (5 bases). The V end lost 8 bases, the J end lost 7 bases, and 18 bases lay between the germline ends. Per germline, CDR1 LNHDA and CDR2 SQIVND (reference sequence). The CDR3 totals 14 residues. This chain's CDR3 is CASLPGRGYNEQFF. The CDR3 region has the DNA TGTGCCAGTCTACCGGGAAGAGGGTATAATGAGCAGTTCTTC. Full variable domain (rest looked up from reference TRBV19 and TRBJ2-1): DGGITQSPKYLFRKEGQNVTLSCEQNLNHDAMYWYRQDPGQGLRLIYYSQIVNDFQKGDIAEGYSVSREKKESFPLTVTSAQKNPTAFYLCASLPGRGYNEQFFGPGTRLTVL.

This clone has just one count. The genes are TRBV2 and TRBJ1-5; D may be TRBD1 (5 bases). This CDR3 spans 16 amino acids. The germline CDR1 and CDR2 sequences are SNHLY and FYNNEI. Trimming stripped 6 bases from V and 2 bases from J, with 17 bases between. The CDR3 DNA is TGTGCCAGCAGGGAGGGGAGCCCGGGTCGCAATCAGCCCCAGCATTTT. Its protein product is CASREGSPGRNQPQHF. Using reference TRBV2 and TRBJ1-5 for the parts outside the CDR3, the full variable domain is EPEVTQTPSHQVTQMGQEVILRCVPISNHLYFYWYRQILGQKVEFLVSFYNNEISEKSEIFDDQFSVERPDGSNFTLKIRSTKLEDSAMYFCASREGSPGRNQPQHFGDGTRLSIL.

The gene calls are TRBV5-4 and TRBJ2-3; 8 positions agree with TRBD1. From germline, CDR1 is SGHNT and CDR2 YYREEE (reference sequence). V shed 4 bases and J 1 base; nucleotides not matched to a gene: 8. CDR3 size: 16 residues. CDR3 nucleotide sequence: TGTGCCAGCAGCAGTCGGACAGGGAGCGGCACAGATACGCAGTATTTT. This codes for CASSSRTGSGTDTQYF.

Only one count was recorded for this clone. The rearrangement uses TRBV6-5 and TRBJ2-3, with TRBD2 matching over 8 bases. There are 16 residues in the CDR3. V lost 2 bases to trimming and J lost 0 bases; unmatched junction nucleotides: 4. Germline V gene data show CDR1 as MNHEY and CDR2 as SVGAGI. CDR3 sequence: CASSYVGGASTDTQYF. CDR3 DNA: TGTGCCAGCAGTTACGTCGGGGGGGCCAGCACAGATACGCAGTATTTT.

V gene TRBV3-1 (or the pseudogene TRBV3-2) combines with J gene TRBJ2-2; no reliable D call. This CDR3 is built from 13 residues. The V end lost 5 bases, the J end lost 4 bases, and 8 bases lay between the germline ends. Germline values: CDR1 LGHDT, CDR2 YNNKEL (reference sequence). This CDR3 is CASSGDGTGELFF. The CDR3 coding sequence is TGTGCCAGCAGCGGAGACGGCACCGGGGAGCTGTTTTTT.

The CDR3 nucleotides read TGTGCCAGCAGTTACATGGCCAACACTGAAGCTTTCTTT. Translation: CASSYMANTEAFF. The V gene is TRBV6-5, the J gene TRBJ1-1; no clear D gene. The CDR3 is 13 amino acids. CDR1 is MNHEY, CDR2 SVGAGI, per germline. The V gene lost 2 bases and the J gene lost 2 bases, with 6 bases spanning the gap.

The chain uses TRBV27 and TRBJ2-7, with D perhaps matching TRBD1 (6 bases). This CDR3 has 16 amino acids. V was clipped by 6 bases and J by 3 bases, with 21 bases between them. CDR1 is MNHEY and CDR2 is SMNVEV in the germline V gene (reference sequence). The CDR3 DNA reads as TGTGCCAGCAGCCCACAAGAACAGGGTTGGAGCTACGAGCAGTACGTC. Translated, it gives CASSPQEQGWSYEQYV.

The chain joins TRBV5-1 to TRBJ2-3, with a tentative D call TRBD2 (5 bases). The V gene's germline CDR1 is SGHRS and CDR2 YFSETQ. V was shortened by 3 bases and J by 0 bases, with 11 bases between the two germline ends. The CDR3 has 15 amino acids. The CDR3 region has the DNA TGCGCCAGCAGCTCCTCCACTAGTAGCACAGATACGCAGTATTTT. This translates into CASSSSTSSTDTQYF.

The gene calls are TRBV7-9 and TRBJ2-7; 8 nucleotides align to TRBD2. The CDR3 runs 14 residues. The J segment lost 2 bases and the V segment lost 5 bases, leaving 5 bases of the junction unmatched. Looked up from germline, CDR1 is SEHNR and CDR2 is FQNEAQ (reference sequence). Written as DNA, the CDR3 is TGTGCCAGCAGCGTGAGCGGGAGTACCTACGAGCAGTACTTC. It translates to CASSVSGSTYEQYF.

CDR3 sequence: CASSFGGASGNTIYF. The DNA of the CDR3 is TGTGCCAGCAGTTTTGGGGGGGCCTCTGGAAACACCATATATTTT. The gene calls are TRBV28 and TRBJ1-3, with a weak D call TRBD1 (6 bases). There are 15 residues in the CDR3. Trimming removed 3 bases from V and 0 bases from J, with 9 bases in between. CDR1 and CDR2 (germline): MDHEN, SYDVKM.

V and J are TRBV7-9 and TRBJ1-2, with TRBD1 matching over 9 bases. The CDR3 has 15 amino acids. Losses at the gene ends were 4 bases for V and 5 bases for J; bases not matched to a gene: 8. Germline CDR1 and CDR2: SEHNR and FQNEAQ (reference sequence). CDR3 DNA: TGTGCCAGCAGCTCTGGACAGGGGTTGGGGTATGGCTACACCTTC. Its protein is CASSSGQGLGYGYTF.

The rearrangement joins TRBV19 to TRBJ1-1; the D gene is possibly TRBD1 (5 bases). The CDR3 is 15 residues long. V lost 4 bases to trimming and J lost 4 bases, with 16 bases between them. Germline V lookup: CDR1 LNHDA, CDR2 SQIVND (reference sequence). DNA of the CDR3: TGTGCCAGTAGTACCCAACCGGGACTGCCCACTGAAGCTTTCTTT. The encoded protein is CASSTQPGLPTEAFF.